Each of the 7 T cell receptor beta chains below was sequenced from the same sample in a study of CD8 T cells in ankylosing spondylitis. One entry per CDR3 protein, called by TCRdb with MiXCR from the 5' RACE reads. The data hold 300,000 to 400,000 distinct CDR3 sequences, with 11% observed a single time. Sample: blood, either unsorted or a sorted T cell fraction (not recorded which). All receptors come from a female donor with ankylosing spondylitis or in good health (not recorded which).

This clonotype came up many times. V is TRBV6-6 and J is TRBJ2-7, with TRBD2 as a possible D gene (6 bases). The CDR3 sequence is 11 residues long. V lost 5 bases, J lost 7 bases, and 9 bases lay in between. The germline CDR1 and CDR2 sequences are MNHNY and SVGAGI (reference sequence). CDR3 amino acids: CASSPGGEQYF. DNA of the CDR3: TGTGCCAGCAGTCCCGGGGGTGAGCAGTACTTC.

This clonotype has ten or more counts. V and J are TRBV5-1 and TRBJ1-4, with D perhaps TRBD1 (5 bases). The CDR3 runs 15 residues. Trimming removed 4 bases from V and 5 bases from J, with 15 bases in between. The germline V gene has CDR1 SGHRS and CDR2 YFSETQ. The chain's CDR3 is CASSPAPTENEKLFF. The DNA for the CDR3 is TGCGCCAGCAGCCCCGCTCCGACAGAAAATGAAAAACTGTTTTTT.

This clonotype has at least ten counts. The V and J genes are TRBV5-6 and TRBJ2-1, with a tentative D call TRBD1 (5 bases). The CDR3 has 14 amino acids. Germline-derived CDR1 and CDR2 are SGHDT and YYEEEE. The V end lost 2 bases, the J end lost 1 base, and 7 bases lay between the germline ends. The chain's CDR3 is CASSLGVSYNEQFF. CDR3 DNA: TGTGCCAGCAGCTTAGGGGTTTCCTACAATGAGCAGTTCTTC.

This clonotype has a count of ten or more. The chain joins TRBV5-1 to TRBJ2-7; tentative D call: TRBD2 (6 bases). The length of the CDR3 is 17 residues. V was clipped by 0 bases and J by 5 bases, with 21 bases between them. The germline gives CDR1 SGHRS, CDR2 YFSETQ. As DNA, the CDR3 is TGCGCCAGCAGCTTGGCCGGGAGCGTTTTGTCGGGCCACGAGCAGTACTTC. Residues: CASSLAGSVLSGHEQYF.

The table lists this clonotype with many counts. The J gene is TRBJ2-1, the V gene TRBV5-6, with D perhaps TRBD1 (5 bases). This CDR3 region has 14 residues. Deletions cut 3 bases from V and 8 bases from J, with 15 bases between. Per germline, CDR1 SGHDT and CDR2 YYEEEE. CDR3 DNA: TGTGCCAGCAGCTCTCTTCTAAGGACATATGAGCAGTTCTTC. Translation: CASSSLLRTYEQFF. The whole variable domain, filled in from reference TRBV5-6 and TRBJ2-1, reads DAGVTQSPTHLIKTRGQQVTLRCSPKSGHDTVSWYQQALGQGPQFIFQYYEEEERQRGNFPDRFSGHQFPNYSSELNVNALLLGDSALYLCASSSLLRTYEQFFGPGTRLTVL.

This clonotype has only a few counts. The J gene is TRBJ2-1, the V gene TRBV15; 9 nucleotides match TRBD2. Trimming removed 7 bases from V and 0 bases from J; junction bases left unmatched: 10. This CDR3 contains 17 residues. The germline V gene encodes CDR1 LNHNV and CDR2 YYDKDF (reference sequence). For the CDR3, the DNA is TGTGCCACCAACGTTGGGGGTAGCGGGAGCTCCTACAATGAGCAGTTCTTC. Its protein product is CATNVGGSGSSYNEQFF.

The chain joins TRBV11-2 to TRBJ2-1, with 8 bases fitting TRBD2. CDR1 and CDR2 (germline): SGHAT, FQNNGV. The CDR3 sequence is 15 residues long. V lost 5 bases and J lost 7; bases outside the gene matches: 10. CDR3 in DNA: TGTGCCAGCAGCCGTATGGGACTAGATACAAATGAGCAGTTCTTC. It translates to CASSRMGLDTNEQFF.